Presented here are 26 T cell receptor beta chains from one specimen sequenced in a study of cytomegalovirus exposure and HLA in healthy donors (dated by TCRdb to between 2016 and 2019). Preparation of the library involved the immunoSEQ multiplex PCR assay. As stored in TCRdb, this immuneACCESS dataset retains in-frame rearrangements with V and J assigned. A fraction of the clones does not appear; measured against another copy, unresolved V genes explain less than half of the discrepancy, and the remainder lacks a known reason. This sample has some 170,000 clones in its table, and about 89% of those were observed once. Less than 3.5% of the sample is in the top ten clones. Sequencing was done on a sample of PBMCs. The receptors here all came from a man younger than 30 in good health and CMV-seropositive.

DNA of the CDR3: TGCGCCACCCCGCCCGGGGGGGTTGCAACTAATGAAAAACTGTTTTTT. This translates into CATPPGGVATNEKLFF. The chain is built from TRBV23-1 and TRBJ1-4; D is possibly TRBD1 (5 bases). TRBV23-1 is an ORF, with its function uncertain. This CDR3 spans 16 amino acids. V lost 10 bases to trimming and J lost 0 bases, with 18 bases between them.

The chain has TRBV6-5 and TRBJ2-3, with 11 bases fitting TRBD1. The V segment lost 4 bases and the J segment 5 bases; nucleotides outside the gene matches: 8. Germline-derived CDR1 and CDR2 are MNHEY and SVGAGI. This CDR3 has 16 residues. The CDR3 sequence: CASSFLGQGAIDTQYF. CDR3 nucleotides: TGTGCCAGCAGTTTTCTAGGACAGGGGGCAATAGATACGCAGTATTTT.

V gene TRBV5-1 combines with J gene TRBJ2-2; 8 bases map to TRBD2. The germline gives CDR1 SGHRS, CDR2 YFSETQ. Germline trimming cut 0 bases from V and 7 bases from J; bases unmatched to any gene: 8. The CDR3 length is 16 residues. The CDR3 protein is CASSLGTSPQDGELFF. DNA for the CDR3: TGCGCCAGCAGCTTGGGGACTAGCCCTCAAGACGGGGAGCTGTTTTTT.

Written as DNA, the CDR3 is TGTGCCAGCAGTCCCCCGGGAATCCTTTACGAGCAGTACTTC. Translating gives CASSPPGILYEQYF. The V call is TRBV6-5, the J call TRBJ2-7, with a weak D call TRBD2 (5 bases). Germline CDR1 is MNHEY and CDR2 is SVGAGI. V was cut by 5 bases and J by 4 bases, with 15 bases left in between. The CDR3 totals 14 residues.

The V call is TRBV5-1, the J call TRBJ2-7, with TRBD1 matching 10 bases. V was pared by 4 bases and J by 3 bases, with 7 bases of the junction left unmatched. The germline V gene encodes CDR1 SGHRS and CDR2 YFSETQ. The CDR3 is 15 residues long. The CDR3, as DNA: TGCGCCAGCAGCACTGGCTGGACAGGGGGCTACGAGCAGTACTTC. Its protein product is CASSTGWTGGYEQYF. The whole variable domain, remainder taken from reference TRBV5-1 and TRBJ2-7, is KAGVTQTPRYLIKTRGQQVTLSCSPISGHRSVSWYQQTPGQGLQFLFEYFSETQRNKGNFPGRFSGRQFSNSRSEMNVSTLELGDSALYLCASSTGWTGGYEQYFGPGTRLTVT.

This rearrangement joins TRBV6-1 to TRBJ1-2; D call uncertain. Trimming shortened V by 3 bases and J by 4 bases, and 15 bases separated the two germline ends. Looked up from germline, CDR1 is MNHNS and CDR2 is SASEGT. The CDR3 runs 15 residues. The CDR3 region has the DNA TGTGCCAGCAGTGACGCCCAACTACGGGTCTATGGCTACACCTTC. This encodes CASSDAQLRVYGYTF.

The chain combines TRBV5-1 with TRBJ2-1, with 12 bases identical to TRBD2. The CDR3 extends over 16 amino acids. The V gene end was trimmed by 3 bases and the J gene end by 4 bases; junction bases not matched to a gene: 5. The germline V gene has CDR1 SGHRS and CDR2 YFSETQ. CDR3 sequence: CASSYSTSGGYNEQFF. The CDR3, as DNA: TGCGCCAGCAGCTATTCGACTAGCGGGGGATACAATGAGCAGTTCTTC.

This clone was seen a single time. Its ends do not fully match the called genes, so a read error is possible. The chain carries TRBV7-7 and TRBJ2-3; possible D gene TRBD2, 5 bases. The CDR3 contains 15 residues. Germline V lookup: CDR1 SSHAT, CDR2 FNYEAQ (reference sequence). CDR3 amino acids: CASSPAGPEVDTQYF. CDR3 DNA: TGTGCTAGCAGCCCCGCGGGTCCCGAGGTGGATACGCAGTATTTT.

The chain joins TRBV2 to TRBJ1-1; no firm D call. The length of the CDR3 is 11 residues. V lost 3 bases to trimming and J lost 4 bases, with 3 bases between them. Per the germline V gene, CDR1 is SNHLY and CDR2 is FYNNEI. The CDR3 DNA reads TGTGCCAGCAGTGAGCGCACTGAAGCTTTCTTT. Protein: CASSERTEAFF. The full variable domain, with the rest looked up from reference TRBV2 and TRBJ1-1, is EPEVTQTPSHQVTQMGQEVILRCVPISNHLYFYWYRQILGQKVEFLVSFYNNEISEKSEIFDDQFSVERPDGSNFTLKIRSTKLEDSAMYFCASSERTEAFFGQGTRLTVV.

This clone was counted between two and nine times. The rearrangement uses TRBV9 and TRBJ1-4; D possibly corresponds to TRBD1 (5 bases). Germline lookup yields CDR1 SGDLS and CDR2 YYNGEE. The CDR3 has 15 amino acids. Trimming shortened V by 0 bases and J by 7 bases, and 13 bases separated the two germline ends. In nucleotides, the CDR3 is TGTGCCAGCAGCGTAGGTGCAGGGCCGGGTGAAAAACTGTTTTTT. Amino acid sequence: CASSVGAGPGEKLFF.

The rearrangement uses TRBV10-3 and TRBJ1-3; D is undetermined. V was shortened by 3 bases and J by 4 bases, with 10 bases between the two germline ends. Germline CDR1 reads ENHRY; CDR2 reads SYGVKD. CDR3 size: 14 residues. Written as DNA, the CDR3 is TGTGCCATCAGTGAATCGGGAGGAGGAAACACCATATATTTT. As protein: CAISESGGGNTIYF.

V and J are TRBV4-1 and TRBJ2-7, with D possibly TRBD2 on 5 matching bases. The germline V gene encodes CDR1 MGHRA and CDR2 YSYEKL. Trimming removed 8 bases at V and 3 bases at J, with 20 bases between. The CDR3 sequence is 15 residues long. CDR3 region: CASRSKPLRGYEQYF. CDR3 nucleotides: TGCGCCAGCCGTTCAAAACCGCTCCGGGGCTACGAGCAGTACTTC.

V gene TRBV6-1 combines with J gene TRBJ1-1, with D tentatively TRBD1 (5 bases). Germline V gene data show CDR1 as MNHNS and CDR2 as SASEGT. The CDR3 is 14 residues long. V was shortened by 3 bases and J by 4 bases, with 12 bases between the two germline ends. CDR3 loop: CASSEGGGGTEAFF. In nucleotides, the CDR3 is TGTGCCAGCAGTGAGGGTGGGGGAGGCACTGAAGCTTTCTTT.

The V gene is TRBV4-3, the J gene TRBJ2-7; 7 bases are shared with TRBD2. This CDR3 has 16 residues. Trimming cost V 2 bases and J 1 base; bases outside gene matches: 8. Looked up from germline, CDR1 is LGHNA and CDR2 is YSLEER. This CDR3 reads CASSQSPAGESYEQYF. CDR3 nucleotides: TGCGCCAGCAGCCAATCTCCGGCGGGAGAATCCTACGAGCAGTACTTC.

This chain's CDR3 is CASSLVLGLVETQYF. DNA for the CDR3: TGTGCCAGCAGCTTAGTACTAGGTTTAGTGGAGACCCAGTACTTC. V usage is TRBV7-9 and J usage is TRBJ2-5; D might be TRBD2 (5 bases). V dropped 1 base and J dropped 5 bases, with 14 bases sitting between them. Germline CDR1 is SEHNR and CDR2 is FQNEAQ (reference sequence). The CDR3 length is 15 residues.

The CDR3 reads CASRGDDYEQYF. CDR3 in DNA: TGTGCCAGCAGAGGGGATGATTACGAGCAGTACTTC. The chain joins TRBV5-6 to TRBJ2-7; D may be TRBD1 (5 bases). The CDR3 is 12 amino acids. V dropped 5 bases and J dropped 4 bases, with 10 bases sitting between them. From germline, CDR1 is SGHDT and CDR2 YYEEEE.

The chain carries TRBV29-1 and TRBJ2-1; 7 nucleotides line up with TRBD2. V shed 6 bases, J shed 8 bases, and the junction held 10 bases outside the gene matches. Germline CDR1 and CDR2: SQVTM and ANQGSEA. The CDR3 has 13 amino acids. The CDR3 DNA reads as TGCAGCGTCAACCCCGGGGGGTTAGATGAGCAGTTCTTC. This codes for CSVNPGGLDEQFF.

The rearrangement joins TRBV4-1 to TRBJ2-1, with 7 nucleotides matching TRBD1. The CDR3 covers 14 residues. The germline gives CDR1 MGHRA, CDR2 YSYEKL. V gave up 9 bases and J gave up 6 bases; unmatched junction bases: 11. The CDR3 DNA follows: TGCGCCAGTGGACTTCGAGCAGGGGGCAATGAGCAGTTCTTC. Translated, it gives CASGLRAGGNEQFF.

The chain employs TRBV30 and TRBJ2-7; 14 bases align to TRBD2. V gave up 2 bases and J gave up 5 bases; unmatched junction bases: 8. CDR3 length equals 16 residues. Germline CDR1 reads GTSNPN; CDR2 reads SVGIG (reference sequence). CDR3: CAWSLSRLAGGNEQYF. In nucleotides, the CDR3 is TGTGCCTGGAGTCTCTCCCGACTAGCGGGGGGGAACGAGCAGTACTTC.

The chain links TRBV12-5 to TRBJ2-1; 7 nucleotides align to TRBD2. CDR3 length equals 18 residues. After removal of 0 bases from V and 3 bases from J, the junction contained 11 bases not matched to a gene. Germline V lookup: CDR1 LGHNT, CDR2 FRNRAP. The CDR3: CASGLVLVLGGGYNEQFF. The CDR3, as DNA: TGTGCTAGTGGTTTGGTATTAGTTTTGGGGGGGGGCTACAATGAGCAGTTCTTC.

This clone was picked up one time. The V gene is TRBV7-8, the J gene TRBJ2-7; 8 positions agree with TRBD1. Germline assignment: CDR1 SGHVS and CDR2 FQNEAQ. The CDR3 sequence is 13 residues long. J was trimmed by 6 bases and V by 4 bases; bases with no gene match: 5. The CDR3 region is CASSSGQGSEQYF. In DNA, the CDR3 is TGTGCCAGCAGCTCAGGACAGGGAAGCGAGCAGTACTTC.

Points on this clone: An end of the junction does not agree with germline; a read error may underlie this. The rearrangement links TRBV13 to TRBJ2-7; 9 bases match TRBD1. CDR3 length: 14 residues. Germline-derived CDR1 and CDR2 are PRHDT and FYEKMQ (reference sequence). For the CDR3, the DNA is TGTGCCAGCAGCCTAGGGACAGGGCGCCACGAGCAGTACTTC. Its translation: CASSLGTGRHEQYF.

The chain couples TRBV28 to TRBJ1-3, with D possibly being TRBD1 (6 bases). Trimming removed 7 bases at V and 5 bases at J, with 15 bases between. The CDR3 has 14 residues. Germline V gene data show CDR1 as MDHEN and CDR2 as SYDVKM. The CDR3, as DNA: TGTGCCAGCACGGTCGGGGGGGGCAGAAACACCATATATTTT. It is translated as CASTVGGGRNTIYF. Filled out from reference TRBV28 and TRBJ1-3, the complete variable domain reads DVKVTQSSRYLVKRTGEKVFLECVQDMDHENMFWYRQDPGLGLRLIYFSYDVKMKEKGDIPEGYSVSREKKERFSLILESASTNQTSMYLCASTVGGGRNTIYFGEGSWLTVV.

The V gene is TRBV5-1, the J gene TRBJ2-7, with TRBD2 matching 7 bases. The junction had 7 bases not matched to a gene; V was cut back by 4 bases and J by 3 bases. CDR3 length equals 14 residues. Germline CDR1 SGHRS, CDR2 YFSETQ. This chain's CDR3 is CASSALGLYYEQYF. The CDR3 DNA is TGCGCCAGCAGCGCACTGGGACTATACTACGAGCAGTACTTC. Drawing the rest from reference TRBV5-1 and TRBJ2-7, the complete variable domain is KAGVTQTPRYLIKTRGQQVTLSCSPISGHRSVSWYQQTPGQGLQFLFEYFSETQRNKGNFPGRFSGRQFSNSRSEMNVSTLELGDSALYLCASSALGLYYEQYFGPGTRLTVT.

The chain is built from TRBV28 and TRBJ2-5; TRBD2 agrees at 10 bases. Germline CDR1 is MDHEN and CDR2 is SYDVKM. CDR3 length equals 17 residues. V lost 2 bases, J lost 2 bases, and 8 bases stayed unmatched. This CDR3 reads CASSLQGLADPQETQYF. CDR3 bases: TGTGCCAGCAGTTTACAAGGACTAGCGGACCCGCAAGAGACCCAGTACTTC. The full variable domain, with the rest looked up from reference TRBV28 and TRBJ2-5, is DVKVTQSSRYLVKRTGEKVFLECVQDMDHENMFWYRQDPGLGLRLIYFSYDVKMKEKGDIPEGYSVSREKKERFSLILESASTNQTSMYLCASSLQGLADPQETQYFGPGTRLLVL.

The chain is built from TRBV7-9 and TRBJ2-7; TRBD2 matches at 14 bases. V shed 5 bases, J shed 6 bases, and the junction held 9 bases outside the gene matches. In germline, CDR1 is SEHNR, CDR2 FQNEAQ (reference sequence). This CDR3 spans 16 amino acids. The CDR3 spells CASSTWTSGRSSEQYF. In DNA, the CDR3 is TGTGCCAGCAGCACCTGGACTAGCGGGAGGAGTTCCGAGCAGTACTTC.